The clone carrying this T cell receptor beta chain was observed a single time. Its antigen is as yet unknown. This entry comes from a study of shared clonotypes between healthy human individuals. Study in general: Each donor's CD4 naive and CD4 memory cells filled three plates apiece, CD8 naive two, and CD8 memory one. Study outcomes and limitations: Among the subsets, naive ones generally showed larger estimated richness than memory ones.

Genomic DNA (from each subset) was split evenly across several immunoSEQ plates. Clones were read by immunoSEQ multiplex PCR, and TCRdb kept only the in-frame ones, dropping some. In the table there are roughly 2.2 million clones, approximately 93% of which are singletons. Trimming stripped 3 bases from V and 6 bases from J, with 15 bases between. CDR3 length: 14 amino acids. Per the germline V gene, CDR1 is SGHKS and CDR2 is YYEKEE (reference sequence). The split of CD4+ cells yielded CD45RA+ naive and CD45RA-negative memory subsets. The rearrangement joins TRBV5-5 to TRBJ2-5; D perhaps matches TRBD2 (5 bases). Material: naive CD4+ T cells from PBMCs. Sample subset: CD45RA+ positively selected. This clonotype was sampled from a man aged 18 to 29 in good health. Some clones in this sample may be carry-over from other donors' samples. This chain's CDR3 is CASSSPGSGKTQYF. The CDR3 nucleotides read TGTGCCAGCAGCTCACCGGGGTCGGGAAAGACCCAGTACTTC. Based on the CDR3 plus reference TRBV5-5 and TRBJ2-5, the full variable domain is DAGVTQSPTHLIKTRGQQVTLRCSPISGHKSVSWYQQVLGQGPQFIFQYYEKEERGRGNFPDRFSARQFPNYSSELNVNALLLGDSALYLCASSSPGSGKTQYFGPGTRLLVL.